This TCR beta chain was found in a study of blood T cell repertoires in COVID-19. Across the study: Acute and convalescent COVID-19 specimens originated in the United States, Italy and Spain. T cells, B-cell-depleted T cells, or PBMCs supplied cDNA or gDNA.

Per the study methods: Counts of nucleated cells, estimated from reference gene primer amplification, were obtained. Sequencing used immunoSEQ multiplex PCR; TCRdb keeps in-frame clones, though not all of them. The DNA gave D and trimming, while V, J and clone size come from that table. The sample includes about 36,000 clones, 90% seen only once; the top ten take more than 4%. CDR1 is SGHRS, CDR2 YFSETQ, per germline. V lost 0 bases and J 4 bases, leaving 11 bases between the germline ends. The CDR3 has 15 amino acids. Material for sequencing was peripheral blood. This clonotype was obtained from a human donor in a cohort sampled during active COVID-19. The chain carries TRBV5-1 and TRBJ1-5, with D maybe TRBD1 (5 bases). This CDR3 reads CASSLGQGGNQPQHF. As DNA, the CDR3 is TGCGCCAGCAGCTTGGGGCAGGGAGGGAATCAGCCCCAGCATTTT.